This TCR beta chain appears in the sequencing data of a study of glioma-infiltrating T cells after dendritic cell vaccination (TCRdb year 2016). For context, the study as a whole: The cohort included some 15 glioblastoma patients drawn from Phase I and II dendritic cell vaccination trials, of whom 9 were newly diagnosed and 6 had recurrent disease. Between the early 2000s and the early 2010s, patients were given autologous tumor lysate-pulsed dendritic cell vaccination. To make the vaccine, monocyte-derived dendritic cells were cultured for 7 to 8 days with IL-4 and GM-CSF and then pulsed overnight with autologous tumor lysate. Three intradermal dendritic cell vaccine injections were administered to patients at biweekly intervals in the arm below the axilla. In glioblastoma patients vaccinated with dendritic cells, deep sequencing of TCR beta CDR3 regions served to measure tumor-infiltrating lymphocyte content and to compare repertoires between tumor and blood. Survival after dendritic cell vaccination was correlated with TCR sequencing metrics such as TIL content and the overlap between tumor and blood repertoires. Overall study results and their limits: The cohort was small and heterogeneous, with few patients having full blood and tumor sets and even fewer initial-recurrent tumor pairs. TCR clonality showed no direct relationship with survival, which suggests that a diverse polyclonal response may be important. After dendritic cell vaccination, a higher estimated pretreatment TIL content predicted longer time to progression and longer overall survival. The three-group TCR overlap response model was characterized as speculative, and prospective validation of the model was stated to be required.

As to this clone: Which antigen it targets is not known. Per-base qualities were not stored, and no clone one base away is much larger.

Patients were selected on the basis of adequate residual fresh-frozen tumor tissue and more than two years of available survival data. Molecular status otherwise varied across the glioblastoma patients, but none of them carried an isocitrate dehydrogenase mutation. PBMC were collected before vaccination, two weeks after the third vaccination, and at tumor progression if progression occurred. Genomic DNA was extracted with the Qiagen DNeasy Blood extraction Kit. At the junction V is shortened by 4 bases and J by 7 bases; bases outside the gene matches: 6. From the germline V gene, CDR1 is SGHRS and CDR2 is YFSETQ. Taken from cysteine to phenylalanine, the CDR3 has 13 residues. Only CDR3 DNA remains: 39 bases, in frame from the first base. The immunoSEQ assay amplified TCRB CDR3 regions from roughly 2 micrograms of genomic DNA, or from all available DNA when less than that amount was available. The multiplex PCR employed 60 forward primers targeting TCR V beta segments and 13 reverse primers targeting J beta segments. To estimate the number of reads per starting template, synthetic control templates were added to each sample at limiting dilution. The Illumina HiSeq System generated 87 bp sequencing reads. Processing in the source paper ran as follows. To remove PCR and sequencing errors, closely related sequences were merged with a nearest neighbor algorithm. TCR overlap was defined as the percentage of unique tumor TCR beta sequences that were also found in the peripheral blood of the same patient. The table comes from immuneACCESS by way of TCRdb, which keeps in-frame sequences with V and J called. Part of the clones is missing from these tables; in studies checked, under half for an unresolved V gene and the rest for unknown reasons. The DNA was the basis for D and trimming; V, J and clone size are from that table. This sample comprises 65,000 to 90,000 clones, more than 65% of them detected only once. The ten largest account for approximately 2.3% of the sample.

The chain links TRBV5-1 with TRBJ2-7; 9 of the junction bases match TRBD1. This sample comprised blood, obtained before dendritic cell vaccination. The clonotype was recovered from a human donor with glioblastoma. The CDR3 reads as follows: CASSRDRVEEQYF. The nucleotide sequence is TGCGCCAGCAGCAGGGACAGGGTGGAGGAGCAGTACTTC.